This T cell receptor (beta chain) appears in the sequencing data of a study of identifying expanded T cells in peripheral blood. As for this clone: The antigen is not known.

During the collection period, no donor immune events like infections were recorded. Sequenced by immunoSEQ multiplex PCR; TCRdb stores in-frame clones only, minus some. The data show some 93,000 clones, with around 90% seen just once and approximately 6% held by the top ten. Findings and limits, study-wide: Across healthy donors, higher total template counts meant significantly greater roughly two-week count variance. Differentially abundant clones: around 1.2 between replicates, around 17 at approximately 14 days, around 19 at four.

Sequences were obtained from blood. The sequence was collected from a person between 18 and 75 years old in good health.

CDR3 residues: CASSAHTENEQFF. Here the CDR3 DNA reads TGTGCCAGCAGCGCACATACGGAGAATGAGCAGTTCTTC. This chain connects TRBV7-3 to TRBJ2-1, with D hard to call. V was pared by 5 bases and J by 7 bases, with 12 bases between. Germline V gene sequence: CDR1 SGHTA, CDR2 FQGTGA. The CDR3 is 13 residues long.